The clone carrying this T cell receptor beta chain was recorded a few times. What it recognizes is unknown. These data are taken from a study of T cell repertoires in cytomegalovirus infection. Study at large: It was the public TCR beta signatures that indicated both CMV infection and matching HLA type.

One entry per CDR3 protein, called by TCRdb with MiXCR from the reads. The profile shows some 600,000 distinct CDR3 sequences, less than 25% of them singletons. Whole-study results and caveats: Adding up the frequency of public TCR beta families identified people who carried CMV plus the relevant HLA. Ex vivo, HLA-C-restricted CMV-specific TCR beta clonotypes prevailed over the rest of the response.

Sequencing was performed on CD8+ T cells from PBMCs. The sequence was obtained from a human donor in good health (CMV status not recorded). Some clones in this sample may be carry-over from other donors' samples.

The CDR3 sequence is CASSLHHQVYRTGKVETQYF. In nucleotides, the CDR3 is TGTGCCAGCAGCTTGCATCACCAAGTGTACCGGACAGGGAAGGTAGAGACCCAGTACTTC. This rearrangement joins TRBV7-2 to TRBJ2-5; 8 bases agree with TRBD1. Trimming took 3 bases from V and 4 from J; bases not matched to a gene: 22. This CDR3 has 20 residues. The germline gives CDR1 SGHTA, CDR2 FQGNSA.